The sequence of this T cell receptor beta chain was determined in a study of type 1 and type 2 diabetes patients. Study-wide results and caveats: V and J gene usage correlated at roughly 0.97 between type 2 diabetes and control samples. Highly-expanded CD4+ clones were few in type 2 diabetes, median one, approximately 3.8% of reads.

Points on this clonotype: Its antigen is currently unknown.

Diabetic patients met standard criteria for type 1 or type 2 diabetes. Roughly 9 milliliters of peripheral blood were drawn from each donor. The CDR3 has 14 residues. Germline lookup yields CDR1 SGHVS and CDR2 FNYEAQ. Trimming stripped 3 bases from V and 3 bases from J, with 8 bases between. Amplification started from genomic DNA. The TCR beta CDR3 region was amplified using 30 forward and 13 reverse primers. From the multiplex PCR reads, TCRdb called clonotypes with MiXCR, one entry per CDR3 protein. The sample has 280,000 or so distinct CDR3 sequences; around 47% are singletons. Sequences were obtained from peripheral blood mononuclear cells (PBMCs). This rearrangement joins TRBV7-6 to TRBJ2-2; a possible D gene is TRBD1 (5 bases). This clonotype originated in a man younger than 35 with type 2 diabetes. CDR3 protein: CASSFGRDTGELFF. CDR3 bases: TGTGCCAGCAGCTTTGGCAGGGACACCGGGGAGCTGTTTTTT.